These 4 T cell receptor beta chains originate from one sample sequenced in a study of Ad26.COV2.S vaccination and SARS-CoV-2 variants. Treatment reported: about 20 received Ad26.COV2.S at low or high dose, single or two shots; 5 received placebo; per-sample allocation not given. The study sampled participants on day 63 after the first vaccine or placebo injection. The data were produced by immunoSEQ multiplex PCR, yet TCRdb's version contains in-frame clones alone and is incomplete. The sample carries around 250,000 clones, around 87% recorded once. The sequences come from peripheral blood, collected in a trial of Ad26.COV2.S vaccine versus placebo. These receptors all come from a person between 18 and 60 years old who received the Ad26.COV2.S COVID-19 vaccine or a placebo.

V and J are TRBV6-5 and TRBJ1-2, with D maybe TRBD1 (5 bases). Germline V gene sequence: CDR1 MNHEY, CDR2 SVGAGI. The CDR3 totals 15 residues. V lost 2 bases, J lost 8 bases, and 18 bases lay in between. This CDR3 is CASSYAIEQGGGYTF. The DNA of the CDR3 is TGTGCCAGCAGTTACGCTATTGAGCAGGGTGGGGGCTACACCTTC.

The chain uses TRBV5-8 and TRBJ1-5; weak D call: TRBD1 (5 bases). Germline loops: CDR1 SGHTS, CDR2 YDEGEE. Trimming took 0 bases from V and 2 from J, leaving 9 bases between them. This CDR3 has 15 amino acids. DNA for the CDR3: TGTGCCAGCAGCTTGGCAGGGCATCGCAATCAGCCCCAGCATTTT. Translation gives CASSLAGHRNQPQHF.

The chain joins TRBV18 to TRBJ1-1; 12 positions match TRBD1. This CDR3 contains 16 residues. The germline V gene encodes CDR1 KGHSH and CDR2 LQKENI. Trimming cost V 3 bases and J 0 bases; bases outside gene matches: 2. The CDR3 DNA reads TGTGCCAGCTCACCTGGGACAGGGGGCTTGAACACTGAAGCTTTCTTT. Amino acids: CASSPGTGGLNTEAFF. Full variable domain (rest looked up from reference TRBV18 and TRBJ1-1): NAGVMQNPRHLVRRRGQEARLRCSPMKGHSHVYWYRQLPEEGLKFMVYLQKENIIDESGMPKERFSAEFPKEGPSILRIQQVVRGDSAAYFCASSPGTGGLNTEAFFGQGTRLTVV.

V usage is TRBV11-2 and J usage is TRBJ2-7; D unclear. V was trimmed by 1 base and J by 4 bases, leaving 14 bases between them. CDR1 and CDR2 from the germline V gene are SGHAT and FQNNGV. This CDR3 has 15 residues. The CDR3 here is CASSLAAVWGYEQYF. Here the CDR3 DNA reads TGTGCCAGCAGCTTAGCGGCAGTGTGGGGTTACGAGCAGTACTTC.